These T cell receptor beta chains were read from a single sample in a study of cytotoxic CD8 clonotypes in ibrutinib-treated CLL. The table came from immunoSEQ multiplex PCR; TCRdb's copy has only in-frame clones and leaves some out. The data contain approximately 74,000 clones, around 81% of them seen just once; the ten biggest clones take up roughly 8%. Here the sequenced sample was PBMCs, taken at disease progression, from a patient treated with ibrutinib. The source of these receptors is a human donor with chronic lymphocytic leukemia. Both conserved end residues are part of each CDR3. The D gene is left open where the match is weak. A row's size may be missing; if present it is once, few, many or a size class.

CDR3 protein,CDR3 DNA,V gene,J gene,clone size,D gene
CASSWSADPYEQYF,TGTGCCAGCAGTTGGTCAGCCGATCCCTACGAGCAGTACTTC,TRBV27,TRBJ2-7,.,.
CASSLPYRDRGRTEAFF,TGTGCCAGCAGCTTGCCCTACCGGGACAGGGGAAGGACTGAAGCTTTCTTT,TRBV5-4,TRBJ1-1,.,TRBD1
CASRSQGPEAFF,TGTGCCAGCAGGTCCCAGGGACCTGAAGCTTTCTTT,TRBV2,TRBJ1-1,once,.
CASSVTPRETQYF,TGTGCCAGCAGCGTGACGCCCCGGGAGACCCAGTACTTC,TRBV9,TRBJ2-5,.,.
CASSQPTANQPQHF,TGCGCCAGCAGCCAACCGACGGCCAATCAGCCCCAGCATTTT,TRBV4-1,TRBJ1-5,.,.
CASSQEGQPQHF,TGTGCCAGCAGCCAAGAGGGTCAGCCCCAGCATTTT,TRBV4-2,TRBJ1-5,.,.
CASSQGQGHTEAFF,TGTGCCAGCAGCCAAGGACAGGGACACACTGAAGCTTTCTTT,TRBV4-2,TRBJ1-1,few,TRBD1
CASSLAPNGYTEAFF,TGCGCCAGCAGCTTGGCTCCTAACGGCTACACTGAAGCTTTCTTT,TRBV5-1,TRBJ1-1,many,.
CASSIPPRAQRDGYTF,TGTGCCAGTAGTATTCCCCCCAGGGCACAGCGTGATGGCTACACCTTC,TRBV19,TRBJ1-2,.,.
CASSYPAGTGTGELFF,TGTGCCAGCAGTTATCCAGCCGGGACAGGGACCGGGGAGCTGTTTTTT,TRBV6-6,TRBJ2-2,.,TRBD1
CASSSPGQGDIQYF,TGTGCCAGCTCAAGTCCGGGGCAAGGAGACATTCAGTACTTC,TRBV18,TRBJ2-4,once,.
CASSLEVGELFF,TGTGCCAGCAGCTTGGAAGTAGGGGAGCTGTTTTTT,TRBV5-6,TRBJ2-2,.,.
CASSFGSGGNSPLHF,TGTGCCAGCAGCTTTGGTTCTGGGGGTAATTCACCCCTCCACTTT,TRBV5-4,TRBJ1-6,.,.
CASSHPGQGYGYTF,TGTGCCAGCAGTCATCCGGGACAGGGCTATGGCTACACCTTC,TRBV7-9,TRBJ1-2,once,TRBD1
CASRAQAKNIQYF,TGTGCCAGCAGGGCCCAAGCCAAAAACATTCAGTACTTC,TRBV25-1,TRBJ2-4,.,.
CASSLSWGHEQYF,TGTGCCAGCAGCCTAAGTTGGGGGCACGAGCAGTACTTC,TRBV6-1,TRBJ2-7,.,.
CASRRPGTSSGSRANTGELFF,TGTGCCAGCAGACGTCCCGGGACTAGTTCTGGCTCTAGGGCGAACACCGGGGAGCTGTTTTTT,TRBV2,TRBJ2-2,.,TRBD2